These 26 T cell receptor beta chains originate from one sample sequenced in a study of T cells after yellow fever vaccination. TCRdb re-called the 5' RACE reads through MiXCR, storing one row per CDR3 protein. Here the sample spans 450,000 to 600,000 distinct CDR3 sequences, about a sixth being singletons. Source: PBMCs, taken roughly 5 days after the first yellow fever vaccination. The receptors come from a man between 18 and 29 years old who received the YFV17D yellow fever vaccine.

This clonotype was observed a few times. This rearrangement joins TRBV7-8 to TRBJ2-3; D is uncertain. The V and J ends lost 6 bases and 3 bases respectively, with 19 bases between them. Germline lookup yields CDR1 SGHVS and CDR2 FQNEAQ. The CDR3 covers 16 residues. DNA for the CDR3: TGTGCCAGCAGTCTTTGGGCACTCATTGGGACAGATACGCAGTATTTT. It is translated as CASSLWALIGTDTQYF.

The sample holds a few counts of this clonotype. The chain has TRBV27 and TRBJ2-3, with 8 bases identical to TRBD2. This CDR3 has 15 residues. The J segment lost 4 bases and the V segment lost 5 bases, leaving 8 bases of the junction unmatched. Germline CDR1 and CDR2: MNHEY and SMNVEV (reference sequence). The CDR3 loop reads CASSQVDGGADTQYF. The CDR3 DNA reads as TGTGCCAGCAGTCAGGTGGACGGGGGGGCAGATACGCAGTATTTT.

This clonotype has only a few counts. This rearrangement joins TRBV5-1 to TRBJ2-2; D is possibly TRBD1 (6 bases). Trimming removed 4 bases at V and 3 bases at J, with 10 bases between. CDR3 length equals 14 residues. In germline, CDR1 is SGHRS, CDR2 YFSETQ. The CDR3 DNA follows: TGCGCCAGCAGCATGGACAGCTACACCGGGGAGCTGTTTTTT. This translates into CASSMDSYTGELFF.

This clonotype appeared a few times. This sequence joins TRBV12-3 or TRBV12-4 and TRBJ2-7; no reliable D call. This CDR3 has 13 residues. V dropped 3 bases and J dropped 4 bases, with 10 bases sitting between them. In nucleotides, the CDR3 is TGTGCCAGCAGTTTCTCATCCCCGTACGAGCAGTACTTC. It specifies CASSFSSPYEQYF.

The chain links TRBV6-1 to TRBJ2-1; D possibly corresponds to TRBD2 (7 bases). V lost 7 bases and J lost 4, with 17 bases in between. CDR3 size: 15 residues. Germline V gene data show CDR1 as MNHNS and CDR2 as SASEGT. In nucleotides, the CDR3 is TGTGCCAGCACCCCGTGGGAGGGGGGTTACAATGAGCAGTTCTTC. Translating gives CASTPWEGGYNEQFF.

The chain employs TRBV11-2 and TRBJ2-7; unclear D gene. The CDR3 sequence is 14 residues long. CDR1 and CDR2 from the germline V gene are SGHAT and FQNNGV. V lost 1 base and J lost 5, with 12 bases in between. CDR3 sequence (DNA): TGTGCCAGCAGCTTAGGGAGCCCCAAGGACGAGCAGTACGTC. It translates to CASSLGSPKDEQYV.

V usage is TRBV12-3 or TRBV12-4 and J usage is TRBJ2-3; 11 bases match TRBD2. Trimming took 6 bases from V and 5 from J; bases not matched to a gene: 4. CDR3 size: 14 residues. The CDR3 DNA follows: TGTGCCAGCAGGATAGCGGGGGGGCAAGATACGCAGTATTTT. Amino acid sequence: CASRIAGGQDTQYF.

The CDR3 protein is CASSDSTGGWNTIYF. The CDR3 nucleotides are TGTGCCAGCAGTGATTCGACAGGGGGTTGGAACACCATATATTTT. The J gene is TRBJ1-3, the V gene TRBV25-1; 9 bases are shared with TRBD1. Germline CDR1 and CDR2: MGHDK and SYGVNS. The J segment lost 7 bases and the V segment lost 3 bases, leaving 7 bases of the junction unmatched. There are 15 residues in the CDR3.

This clonotype was counted a few times. The chain employs TRBV13 and TRBJ2-7; perhaps TRBD2 as D (6 bases). The germline V and J ends were trimmed by 5 bases and 3 bases, with 11 bases remaining between them. Germline V lookup: CDR1 PRHDT, CDR2 FYEKMQ (reference sequence). This CDR3 spans 13 amino acids. Here the CDR3 DNA reads TGTGCCAGCAGCCGAGGAGGGAACTACGAGCAGTACTTC. Its protein product is CASSRGGNYEQYF.

This clonotype was seen a few times. The gene calls are TRBV4-3 and TRBJ2-3, with D perhaps TRBD2 (5 bases). The length of the CDR3 is 14 residues. The V end lost 1 base, the J end lost 8 bases, and 13 bases lay between the germline ends. Germline assignment: CDR1 LGHNA and CDR2 YSLEER. The CDR3 nucleotides are TGCGCCAGCAGCCAAGTCGAACGCGGAGGTACGCAGTATTTT. Translation gives CASSQVERGGTQYF.

This clonotype was found a few times. The chain recombines TRBV9 with TRBJ2-2; D gene uncertain. The V gene's germline CDR1 is SGDLS and CDR2 YYNGEE. This CDR3 has 16 residues. V was trimmed by 0 bases and J by 7 bases, leaving 16 bases between them. CDR3 nucleotides: TGTGCCAGCAGCGTAGAGTTGACTTCTGGGCTCGGGGAGCTGTTTTTT. As protein: CASSVELTSGLGELFF.

This clonotype was detected many times. The V call is TRBV11-2, the J call TRBJ2-3, with 13 bases fitting TRBD2. This CDR3 is 16 amino acids long. Germline loops: CDR1 SGHAT, CDR2 FQNNGV. J gave up 1 base and V 4 bases, and 2 bases lay outside the gene matches. In DNA, the CDR3 is TGTGCCAGCAGCTCCGGACTAGCGGGGGGCACAGATACGCAGTATTTT. It codes for CASSSGLAGGTDTQYF.

This clonotype appeared a few times. The J gene is TRBJ1-5, the V gene TRBV18; possible D gene TRBD1, 5 bases. Trimming pared 0 bases from V and 4 bases from J, leaving 13 bases between. This CDR3 has 16 amino acids. Germline CDR1 and CDR2: KGHSH and LQKENI. This chain's CDR3 is CASSPPGSGPNQPQHF. Here the CDR3 DNA reads TGTGCCAGCTCACCACCGGGGTCGGGACCAAATCAGCCCCAGCATTTT.

The J gene is TRBJ2-7, the V gene TRBV5-1, with 8 bases lining up with TRBD1. V shed 0 bases, J shed 6 bases, and the junction held 5 bases outside the gene matches. Germline-derived CDR1 and CDR2 are SGHRS and YFSETQ. The CDR3 contains 14 residues. The CDR3 reads CASSLVQGAGEQYF. Here the CDR3 DNA reads TGCGCCAGCAGCTTGGTGCAGGGGGCAGGCGAGCAGTACTTC.

The rearrangement uses TRBV27 and TRBJ2-5; 9 nucleotides agree with TRBD2. The germline V gene has CDR1 MNHEY and CDR2 SMNVEV (reference sequence). The CDR3 runs 16 residues. V lost 3 bases, J lost 4 bases, and 9 bases stayed unmatched. The CDR3, as DNA: TGTGCCAGCAGTTTCTTGGCGGGGGGGCCGGCAGAGACCCAGTACTTC. The encoded protein is CASSFLAGGPAETQYF.

This chain uses TRBV11-2 with TRBJ1-2, with D unresolved. V lost 4 bases and J 3 bases, leaving 12 bases between the germline ends. The CDR3 runs 14 residues. Germline-derived CDR1 and CDR2 are SGHAT and FQNNGV. CDR3 in DNA: TGTGCCAGCAGCTCCATGAGGGAATACTATGGCTACACCTTC. Protein: CASSSMREYYGYTF.

This clonotype was observed a handful of times. The chain has TRBV4-1 and TRBJ1-4; no clear D. Trimming removed 0 bases from V and 13 bases from J, with 9 bases in between. The CDR3 has 12 amino acids. CDR1 is MGHRA and CDR2 is YSYEKL in the germline V gene. The CDR3 DNA reads as TGCGCCAGCAGCCAAGATGGGCGGGGACTGTTTTTT. Amino acids: CASSQDGRGLFF.

The V call is TRBV6-2 or TRBV6-3, the J call TRBJ2-5; 8 bases line up with TRBD1. CDR3 length: 16 amino acids. Looked up from germline, CDR1 is MNHEY and CDR2 is SVGEGT. Losses at the gene ends were 4 bases for V and 6 bases for J; bases not matched to a gene: 13. The CDR3 DNA follows: TGTGCCAGCAGTTCCCCCAGGGGGCTCAGAGCGAAGACCCAGTACTTC. Protein: CASSSPRGLRAKTQYF.

This chain joins TRBV20-1 and TRBJ2-1; 7 bases are shared with TRBD1. After removal of 3 bases from V and 5 bases from J, the junction contained 10 bases not matched to a gene. The CDR3 extends over 15 amino acids. Germline values: CDR1 DFQATT, CDR2 SNEGSKA (reference sequence). The CDR3 sequence: CSARPRQGGHNEQFF. As DNA, the CDR3 is TGCAGTGCTAGGCCTAGACAGGGTGGGCACAATGAGCAGTTCTTC.

Many counts were recorded for this clonotype. The chain joins TRBV7-8 to TRBJ2-3, with D unclear. The CDR3 has 13 residues. From germline, CDR1 is SGHVS and CDR2 FQNEAQ. The V end lost 1 base, the J end lost 4 bases, and 6 bases lay between the germline ends. The CDR3 protein is CASSLGVADTQYF. CDR3 sequence (DNA): TGTGCCAGCAGCTTAGGAGTGGCAGATACGCAGTATTTT.

This sequence joins TRBV4-3 and TRBJ2-1; 8 bases line up with TRBD1. The V and J ends lost 4 bases and 8 bases, in that order; junction bases with no gene match: 10. Germline V gene sequence: CDR1 LGHNA, CDR2 YSLEER. The CDR3 sequence is 15 residues long. The CDR3 region is CASSRLDREAHEQFF. CDR3 nucleotides: TGCGCCAGCAGCCGATTGGACAGGGAGGCCCATGAGCAGTTCTTC.

The CDR3 is CASSLRNEVLDNQPQHF. Written as DNA, the CDR3 is TGTGCCAGCAGCTTGCGGAATGAGGTCCTCGACAATCAGCCCCAGCATTTT. This rearrangement joins TRBV5-6 to TRBJ1-5; D call uncertain. V lost 1 base and J 3 bases, leaving 17 bases between the germline ends. Per the germline V gene, CDR1 is SGHDT and CDR2 is YYEEEE. This CDR3 is built from 17 residues.

This clonotype was found a few times. V and J are TRBV7-2 and TRBJ2-1; D is unresolved. Trimming shortened V by 2 bases and J by 9 bases, and 14 bases separated the two germline ends. CDR1 SGHTA and CDR2 FQGNSA come from the germline V gene. CDR3 size: 14 residues. In DNA form, the CDR3 reads TGTGCCAGCAGCTTAAAGGCCTGGGTCACTGAGCAGTTCTTC. This gives the protein CASSLKAWVTEQFF.

In nucleotides, the CDR3 is TGTGCCAGCAGCTCCCCCAGGGACTTGGCTTTCTTT. Its protein product is CASSSPRDLAFF. The chain has TRBV7-2 and TRBJ1-1; D perhaps matches TRBD1 (5 bases). V shed 4 bases and J shed 11 bases, with 14 bases lying between them. CDR3 length: 12 amino acids. Per germline, CDR1 SGHTA and CDR2 FQGNSA.

On this clonotype itself: Mismatch with germline at one junction end may stem from a read error. The J gene is TRBJ2-2, the V gene TRBV5-4, with D perhaps matching TRBD1 (5 bases). The CDR3 has 14 residues. CDR1 is SGHNT and CDR2 is YYREEE in the germline V gene (reference sequence). CDR3 protein: CAISPGLATWELFF. The CDR3 nucleotides are TGTGCCATCAGCCCAGGGCTGGCCACCTGGGAGCTGTTTTTT.

This clonotype was counted at least ten times. The CDR3 DNA is TGTGCCAGCAGCTTAGGATTTGGGGAGCTGTTTTTT. This translates into CASSLGFGELFF. The genes are TRBV7-9 and TRBJ2-2; D gene unclear. CDR1 SEHNR and CDR2 FQNEAQ come from the germline V gene (reference sequence). CDR3 length equals 12 residues. The V and J ends lost 1 base and 8 bases respectively, with 5 bases between them.